This entry features one TCR beta chain sequence. Per the original data handling: The authors estimated nucleated cell counts from reference gene primer amplification. Libraries were prepared by immunoSEQ multiplex PCR; TCRdb keeps only in-frame clonotypes and omits some of them. Clonal size and the V and J genes are those of that table, whereas D and trimming came from the DNA. The data hold about 220,000 clones, with about 78% observed a single time. V was pared by 0 bases and J by 7 bases, with 16 bases between. CDR3 length equals 16 residues. Germline V gives CDR1 SGDLS, CDR2 YYNGEE. The data were obtained in a study of blood T cell repertoires in COVID-19. Looking at the study overall: Samples taken during acute and convalescent COVID-19 were collected in the United States, Italy and Spain. PBMCs, B-cell-depleted T cells, or T cells were the source of the cDNA or gDNA that made up the material.

Sequenced input: peripheral blood. The sequence came from a woman aged 70 to 79 with acute or convalescent COVID-19. The chain carries TRBV9 and TRBJ2-2; a weak D match, TRBD2 (7 bases). The CDR3 here is CASSVVSGGRGGELFF. CDR3 DNA: TGTGCCAGCAGCGTAGTGTCGGGGGGCCGAGGCGGGGAGCTGTTTTTT.